Listed below are T cell receptor beta chains from one sample, sequenced in a study of T cells in localized non-small cell lung cancer. The repertoire was sequenced with immunoSEQ multiplex PCR; TCRdb's copy has only in-frame clones and lacks some. This sample has around 29,000 clones; approximately 90% occur once, and the top ten carry about 28%. This specimen was peripheral blood, taken before any cancer treatment. These receptors all come from an older female donor with stage I lung adenocarcinoma. CDR3s include the opening cysteine and the closing phenylalanine or tryptophan. The order of the fields is clone size, V gene, J gene, D gene, CDR3 protein, CDR3 DNA. D genes are given only for firm matches. Clone sizes are given selectively: once, few, many, or a class where the clone is expanded.

-	TRBV18	TRBJ1-1	-	CASSPREVGNTEAFF	TGTGCCAGCTCACCGAGGGAGGTGGGGAACACTGAAGCTTTCTTT
-	TRBV2	TRBJ1-2	-	CASTSNRGLNYGYTF	TGTGCCAGCACCTCAAATAGGGGACTTAACTATGGCTACACCTTC
-	TRBV19	TRBJ2-4	TRBD2	CASQRGGSLAKNIQYF	TGTGCCAGCCAACGGGGGGGCAGCTTAGCCAAAAACATTCAGTACTTC
-	TRBV5-1	TRBJ2-5	TRBD2	CASSLPGLAGKETQYF	TGCGCCAGCAGCTTACCGGGACTAGCGGGGAAAGAGACCCAGTACTTC
-	TRBV18	TRBJ2-2	-	CASSPVQTDTGELFF	TGTGCCAGCTCACCAGTCCAGACGGACACCGGGGAGCTGTTTTTT
-	TRBV4-2	TRBJ1-4	-	CASSLETTGTNEKLFF	TGTGCCAGCAGCCTAGAAACTACAGGGACTAATGAAAAACTGTTTTTT
-	TRBV21-1	TRBJ2-1	-	CASGLRSGAVSYNEQFF	TGTGCCAGCGGTTTGAGGAGCGGGGCCGTCTCCTACAATGAGCAGTTCTTC
-	TRBV5-1	TRBJ2-5	-	CASSQDNGETQYF	TGCGCCAGCAGCCAAGACAACGGAGAGACCCAGTACTTC
-	TRBV7-3	TRBJ2-7	-	CASSLHSNYEQYF	TGTGCCAGCAGCTTACATTCGAACTACGAGCAGTACTTC
-	TRBV9	TRBJ1-3	TRBD1	CASSVGTGGSGNTIYF	TGTGCCAGCAGCGTTGGGACAGGGGGTTCTGGAAACACCATATATTTT
-	TRBV6-1	TRBJ2-2	-	CASSEPARVRDTGELFF	TGTGCCAGCAGTGAACCCGCCAGGGTAAGGGACACCGGGGAGCTGTTTTTT
-	TRBV29-1	TRBJ1-2	-	CSASGINYGYTF	TGCAGCGCATCAGGGATTAACTATGGCTACACCTTC
-	TRBV15	TRBJ1-3	-	CATSTRQSSGNTIYF	TGTGCCACCAGCACCAGACAAAGCTCTGGAAACACCATATATTTT
-	TRBV5-8	TRBJ2-5	-	CASSRRAQETQYF	TGTGCCAGCAGCCGTAGAGCCCAAGAGACCCAGTACTTC
-	TRBV29-1	TRBJ2-3	TRBD2	CSALAGAHSTQYF	TGCAGCGCCTTAGCGGGGGCCCACAGCACGCAGTATTTT
few	TRBV5-1	TRBJ1-1	TRBD1	CASSSQGQGLGTEAFF	TGCGCCAGCAGCTCGCAAGGACAGGGTTTGGGCACTGAAGCTTTCTTT
-	TRBV7-2	TRBJ1-5	-	CASSQGGWATQPQHF	TGTGCCAGCAGCCAGGGAGGCTGGGCTACACAGCCCCAGCATTTT
-	TRBV7-6	TRBJ2-3	-	CASSPTYTDTQYF	TGTGCCAGCAGTCCGACCTACACAGATACGCAGTATTTT
-	TRBV28	TRBJ1-6	TRBD1	CASSLQPLTGSNSPLHF	TGTGCCAGCAGTTTACAGCCGTTGACAGGGAGTAATTCACCCCTCCACTTT
-	TRBV6-5	TRBJ1-2	-	CASSYSDGGASGYTF	TGTGCCAGCAGTTACTCGGACGGGGGGGCGTCTGGCTACACCTTC
-	TRBV30	TRBJ1-4	-	CAWTSQLNEKLFF	TGTGCCTGGACTTCGCAGCTTAATGAAAAACTGTTTTTT
-	TRBV6-5	TRBJ1-3	-	CASSYSRGGLDTIYF	TGTGCCAGCAGTTACTCACGAGGAGGGTTAGACACCATATATTTT
-	TRBV10-3	TRBJ1-5	-	CAISESSGVGQPQHF	TGTGCCATCAGTGAGTCCTCAGGGGTAGGTCAGCCCCAGCATTTT
-	TRBV28	TRBJ2-5	-	CASSRVPSETQYF	TGTGCCAGCAGCCGGGTCCCCTCAGAGACCCAGTACTTC
-	TRBV6-5	TRBJ1-2	-	CASSAGYGYTF	TGTGCCAGCAGTGCAGGCTATGGCTACACCTTC
-	TRBV14	TRBJ1-2	-	CASSPFLGDPNYGYTF	TGTGCCAGCAGCCCGTTCTTAGGGGATCCTAACTATGGCTACACCTTC